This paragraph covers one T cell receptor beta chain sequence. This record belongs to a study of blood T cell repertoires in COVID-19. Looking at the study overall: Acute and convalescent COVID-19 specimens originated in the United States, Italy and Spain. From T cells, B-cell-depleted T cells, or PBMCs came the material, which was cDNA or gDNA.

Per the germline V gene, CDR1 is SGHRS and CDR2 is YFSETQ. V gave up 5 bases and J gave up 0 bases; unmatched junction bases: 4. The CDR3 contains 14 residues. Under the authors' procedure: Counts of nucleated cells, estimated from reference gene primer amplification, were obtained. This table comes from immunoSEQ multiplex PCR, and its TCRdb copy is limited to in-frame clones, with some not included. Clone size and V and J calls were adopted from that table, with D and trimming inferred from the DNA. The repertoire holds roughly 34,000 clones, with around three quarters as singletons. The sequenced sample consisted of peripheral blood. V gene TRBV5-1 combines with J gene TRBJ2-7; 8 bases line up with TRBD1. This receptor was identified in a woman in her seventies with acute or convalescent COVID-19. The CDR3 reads CASSSTGGSYEQYF. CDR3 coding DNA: TGCGCCAGCAGTTCCACAGGGGGCTCCTACGAGCAGTACTTC. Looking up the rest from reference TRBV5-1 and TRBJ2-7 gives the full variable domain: KAGVTQTPRYLIKTRGQQVTLSCSPISGHRSVSWYQQTPGQGLQFLFEYFSETQRNKGNFPGRFSGRQFSNSRSEMNVSTLELGDSALYLCASSSTGGSYEQYFGPGTRLTVT.